A single sample gave rise to the 17 T cell receptor beta chains below, sequenced in a study of Ad26.COV2.S vaccination and SARS-CoV-2 variants. The repertoire was sequenced with immunoSEQ multiplex PCR; TCRdb's copy has only in-frame clones and lacks some. The table includes more than 300,000 clones, 80% to 90% detected once. Described treatment: some 19 received Ad26.COV2.S at low or high dose, single or two shots; about 5 received placebo; per-sample allocation not given. After the first vaccine or placebo injection, samples were drawn on day 63. The source was peripheral blood, collected in a trial of Ad26.COV2.S vaccine versus placebo. The source is a person aged 18-60 years who received the Ad26.COV2.S COVID-19 vaccine or a placebo.

The V call is TRBV28, the J call TRBJ1-2; tentative D call: TRBD1 (6 bases). The V gene lost 4 bases and the J gene lost 5 bases, with 14 bases spanning the gap. This CDR3 region has 14 residues. Per the germline V gene, CDR1 is MDHEN and CDR2 is SYDVKM. CDR3: CASSSADSFYGYTF. The CDR3 coding sequence is TGTGCCAGCAGTTCAGCGGACAGCTTTTATGGCTACACCTTC.

The genes are TRBV7-9 and TRBJ1-2; weak D call: TRBD1 (6 bases). The ends were cut back, 5 bases at V and 4 bases at J, with 17 bases in the middle. Germline V gives CDR1 SEHNR, CDR2 FQNEAQ (reference sequence). The CDR3 spans 15 residues. The CDR3 loop is CASSRRGGPFYGYTF. The CDR3 nucleotides are TGTGCCAGCAGCCGTAGGGGGGGGCCTTTCTATGGCTACACCTTC.

This clone was picked up one time. The chain links TRBV6-5 to TRBJ1-3; TRBD1 matches at 7 bases. This CDR3 is 15 amino acids long. Germline lookup yields CDR1 MNHEY and CDR2 SVGAGI. Germline trimming cut 6 bases from V and 0 bases from J; bases unmatched to any gene: 5. The CDR3 loop is CASSSRGVSGNTIYF. The DNA for the CDR3 is TGTGCCAGCAGCTCCAGGGGGGTCTCTGGAAACACCATATATTTT.

A few counts support this clone. The chain couples TRBV10-3 to TRBJ1-3, with a possible D match to TRBD1 (6 bases). Germline CDR1 reads ENHRY; CDR2 reads SYGVKD. V lost 6 bases to trimming and J lost 1 base, with 10 bases between them. There are 14 residues in the CDR3. CDR3 bases: TGTGCCATCAGCCGAGGGGGTTCTGGAAACACCATATATTTT. This sequence encodes CAISRGGSGNTIYF.

This chain links TRBV5-4 with TRBJ2-3; no firm D call. This CDR3 is built from 14 residues. In germline, CDR1 is SGHNT, CDR2 YYREEE (reference sequence). V lost 0 bases, J lost 2 bases, and 7 bases lay in between. CDR3 nucleotide sequence: TGTGCCAGCAGCTTGGGTGCGGTCACAGATACGCAGTATTTT. Its translation: CASSLGAVTDTQYF.

This clone was detected once. The chain has TRBV3-1 (or the pseudogene TRBV3-2) and TRBJ1-3; D is ambiguous. The CDR3 has 15 residues. V shed 0 bases and J shed 3 bases, with 9 bases lying between them. From germline, CDR1 is LGHDT and CDR2 YNNKEL (reference sequence). CDR3 nucleotide sequence: TGTGCCAGCAGCCAAGATCAATTGGTTGGAAACACCATATATTTT. Translating it yields CASSQDQLVGNTIYF.

The chain links TRBV5-1 to TRBJ1-4; D is unresolved. The CDR3 is 14 residues long. V shed 2 bases and J shed 4 bases, with 9 bases lying between them. Germline CDR1 and CDR2: SGHRS and YFSETQ. The CDR3 loop is CASSFGNLNEKLFF. CDR3 in DNA: TGCGCCAGCAGCTTCGGGAATCTTAATGAAAAACTGTTTTTT.

In its sample, this clone was seen once. The chain joins TRBV15 to TRBJ2-5, with D possibly TRBD1 on 5 matching bases. Looked up from germline, CDR1 is LNHNV and CDR2 is YYDKDF (reference sequence). Trimming took off 0 bases at V and 3 bases at J, with 8 bases between the two ends. This CDR3 comprises 14 residues. As DNA, the CDR3 is TGTGCCACCAGCAGAGATAGGGGAAAAGAGACCCAGTACTTC. It translates to CATSRDRGKETQYF.

The V call is TRBV3-1 (or the pseudogene TRBV3-2), the J call TRBJ1-5; 9 nucleotides match TRBD1. This CDR3 is 15 amino acids long. Germline values: CDR1 LGHDT, CDR2 YNNKEL (reference sequence). With V trimmed by 5 bases and J by 0 bases, 2 bases remained unmatched. The CDR3 DNA is TGTGCCAGCAGCACGGGACAGGGTAGCAATCAGCCCCAGCATTTT. It encodes CASSTGQGSNQPQHF.

Here the CDR3 reads CASSLSGGTEAFF. The CDR3 DNA reads as TGTGCCAGCAGTTTATCCGGGGGGACTGAAGCTTTCTTT. The chain is built from TRBV27 and TRBJ1-1; D perhaps matches TRBD1 (5 bases). This CDR3 contains 13 residues. Germline lookup yields CDR1 MNHEY and CDR2 SMNVEV (reference sequence). V shed 0 bases and J shed 5 bases, with 7 bases lying between them.

The rearrangement joins TRBV6-2 or TRBV6-3 to TRBJ2-3; 8 nucleotides match TRBD1. Per germline, CDR1 MNHEY and CDR2 SVGEGT. V lost 4 bases, J lost 5 bases, and 2 bases stayed unmatched. CDR3 length: 13 residues. Here the CDR3 DNA reads TGTGCCAGCAGTTTCGACAGGGGAGATACGCAGTATTTT. Translated, it gives CASSFDRGDTQYF.

The chain has TRBV2 and TRBJ2-6; 7 nucleotides match TRBD1. This CDR3 is 16 amino acids long. V trimming: 6 bases; J trimming: 0 bases; junction bases outside the gene matches: 5. The germline V gene encodes CDR1 SNHLY and CDR2 FYNNEI. The CDR3 region has the DNA TGTGCCAGCAGAGCCGACAGGGACTCTGGGGCCAACGTCCTGACTTTC. Amino acid sequence: CASRADRDSGANVLTF.

This chain connects TRBV18 to TRBJ1-1; 9 bases agree with TRBD1. This CDR3 has 15 residues. J gave up 0 bases and V 6 bases, and 5 bases lay outside the gene matches. Looked up from germline, CDR1 is KGHSH and CDR2 is LQKENI. The CDR3 region is CASSRDREMNTEAFF. For the CDR3, the DNA is TGTGCCAGCTCGAGGGACAGGGAGATGAACACTGAAGCTTTCTTT.

The J gene is TRBJ1-1, the V gene TRBV6-5; D uncertain. V was clipped by 6 bases and J by 6 bases, with 8 bases between them. Germline V gene data show CDR1 as MNHEY and CDR2 as SVGAGI. The CDR3 contains 11 residues. The CDR3 DNA follows: TGTGCCAGCAGACTGGCGGCTGAAGCTTTCTTT. Translating it yields CASRLAAEAFF.

This chain joins TRBV29-1 and TRBJ2-7; D possibly matches TRBD1 or TRBD2 (5 bases each). This CDR3 comprises 12 residues. The ends were cut back, 6 bases at V and 3 bases at J, with 12 bases in the middle. Germline values: CDR1 SQVTM, CDR2 ANQGSEA. The CDR3 sequence is CSVWDGFYEQYF. The CDR3 DNA is TGCAGCGTCTGGGACGGATTCTACGAGCAGTACTTC.

This sequence joins TRBV27 and TRBJ2-1; D is unresolved. This CDR3 comprises 14 residues. Trimming pared 4 bases from V and 4 bases from J, leaving 11 bases between. Germline-derived CDR1 and CDR2 are MNHEY and SMNVEV (reference sequence). The CDR3 here is CASSSGKRYNEQFF. CDR3 sequence (DNA): TGTGCCAGCAGTTCCGGTAAGAGGTACAATGAGCAGTTCTTC.

The chain has TRBV19 and TRBJ1-1; TRBD1 aligns across 9 bases. The CDR3 has 16 residues. V gave up 3 bases and J gave up 1 base; unmatched junction bases: 6. Germline CDR1 is LNHDA and CDR2 is SQIVND (reference sequence). CDR3 loop: CASSMGDRAGNTEAFF. The CDR3 DNA follows: TGTGCCAGTAGTATGGGGGACAGGGCCGGGAACACTGAAGCTTTCTTT. Complete variable domain (other parts from reference TRBV19 and TRBJ1-1): DGGITQSPKYLFRKEGQNVTLSCEQNLNHDAMYWYRQDPGQGLRLIYYSQIVNDFQKGDIAEGYSVSREKKESFPLTVTSAQKNPTAFYLCASSMGDRAGNTEAFFGQGTRLTVV.